These 15 T cell receptor beta chains were sequenced from one sample in a study of T cell responses to AZD1222 COVID-19 vaccine listed by TCRdb under 2021. The time point label of this sample denotes: about 28 days (+/-7) after the second vaccine dose. Library preparation was by the immunoSEQ multiplex PCR assay. The table comes from immuneACCESS by way of TCRdb, which keeps in-frame sequences with V and J called. Part of the clones is missing from these tables; in studies checked, under half for an unresolved V gene and the rest for unknown reasons. Across this sample there are some 120,000 clones, with 88% seen only once. In total, the top ten clones hold 4.5% to 7% of the sample. This material consisted of peripheral blood, taken 28 days after the second AZD1222 dose. The receptors derive from an adult who received the AZD1222 COVID-19 vaccine.

CDR3 DNA: TGTGCCATCAAAAACGAGGACTACGAGCAGTACTTC. Translated, it gives CAIKNEDYEQYF. V usage is TRBV10-3 and J usage is TRBJ2-7; D is undetermined. Germline V gene lookup returns CDR1 ENHRY and CDR2 SYGVKD. Trimming took off 7 bases at V and 3 bases at J, with 10 bases between the two ends. The CDR3 loop spans 12 amino acids.

The J gene is TRBJ2-1, the V gene TRBV5-1, with 7 bases matching TRBD2. This CDR3 spans 16 amino acids. With V trimmed by 1 base and J by 6 bases, 10 bases remained unmatched. CDR1 SGHRS and CDR2 YFSETQ come from the germline V gene. DNA of the CDR3: TGCGCCAGCAGCTTGTCGGTCAGCGGGGCCGGCAATGAGCAGTTCTTC. Translated: CASSLSVSGAGNEQFF.

The chain employs TRBV11-2 and TRBJ2-7, with 8 bases identical to TRBD2. The CDR3 sequence is 15 residues long. CDR1 is SGHAT and CDR2 is FQNNGV in the germline V gene. V dropped 5 bases and J dropped 5; count of bases not matched to a gene: 11. The DNA of the CDR3 is TGTGCCAGCAGCCGGCAAGCGGGAGAGACGGACGAGCAGTACTTC. This encodes CASSRQAGETDEQYF.

About this clone: One end of the junction is discordant with germline, which a read error may explain. The rearrangement links TRBV18 to TRBJ1-2, with D uncertain. Germline CDR1 is KGHSH and CDR2 is LQKENI. This CDR3 has 15 amino acids. CDR3 in amino acids: CASTPNRGELYGYTF. As DNA, the CDR3 is TGTGCCAGCACACCCAATCGCGGAGAACTCTATGGCTACACCTTC.

The chain links TRBV27 to TRBJ2-6; D gene uncertain. CDR3 length: 16 residues. V was shortened by 0 bases and J by 4 bases, with 10 bases between the two germline ends. The germline V gene has CDR1 MNHEY and CDR2 SMNVEV (reference sequence). The CDR3 DNA follows: TGTGCCAGCAGTTTATCGGCGTTAACGGGGGCCAACGTCCTGACTTTC. Protein: CASSLSALTGANVLTF.

The rearrangement links TRBV10-2 to TRBJ1-6; D not resolved. V was cut by 2 bases and J by 6 bases, with 5 bases left in between. The CDR3 has 13 amino acids. The V gene's germline CDR1 is WSHSY and CDR2 SAAADI. The CDR3 reads CASSEGVNSPLHF. The CDR3 nucleotides read TGCGCCAGCAGTGAGGGGGTTAATTCACCCCTCCACTTT.

The chain joins TRBV29-1 to TRBJ2-1, with D unresolved. V shed 4 bases and J shed 7 bases, with 8 bases lying between them. This CDR3 is 11 amino acids long. Looked up from germline, CDR1 is SQVTM and CDR2 is ANQGSEA. The CDR3 coding sequence is TGCAGCGTTGGGGCCAGAAATGAGCAGTTCTTC. Protein: CSVGARNEQFF.

V and J are TRBV30 and TRBJ1-3, with 10 bases fitting TRBD1. Germline CDR1 and CDR2: GTSNPN and SVGIG (reference sequence). The CDR3 has 17 residues. V was pared by 0 bases and J by 2 bases, with 7 bases of the junction left unmatched. This CDR3 is CAWSVKGQGRTGNTIYF. The DNA for the CDR3 is TGTGCCTGGAGTGTAAAGGGACAGGGGCGAACTGGAAACACCATATATTTT.

The chain carries TRBV28 and TRBJ2-3; D is ambiguous. Trimming removed 6 bases at V and 0 bases at J, with 19 bases between. The CDR3 totals 17 residues. The germline V gene encodes CDR1 MDHEN and CDR2 SYDVKM. This CDR3 reads CASRHTPTLRSTDTQYF. DNA of the CDR3: TGTGCCAGCAGACACACACCGACTTTGAGGAGCACAGATACGCAGTATTTT.

The V gene is TRBV3-1 (or the pseudogene TRBV3-2), the J gene TRBJ1-1; D is undetermined. In germline, CDR1 is LGHDT, CDR2 YNNKEL (reference sequence). The length of the CDR3 is 15 residues. V was trimmed by 2 bases and J by 0 bases, leaving 10 bases between them. CDR3 sequence (DNA): TGTGCCAGCAGCCAATTCGGACTTTTGAACACTGAAGCTTTCTTT. It specifies CASSQFGLLNTEAFF.

The chain joins TRBV18 to TRBJ2-7; 8 positions match TRBD2. Germline V gives CDR1 KGHSH, CDR2 LQKENI. The junction had 5 bases not matched to a gene; V was cut back by 0 bases and J by 4 bases. The CDR3 loop spans 15 amino acids. CDR3 region: CASSPPRGGDYEQYF. The CDR3 bases are TGTGCCAGCTCACCACCACGGGGGGGAGATTACGAGCAGTACTTC.

The chain combines TRBV3-1 (or the pseudogene TRBV3-2) with TRBJ2-5; D unresolved. This CDR3 spans 17 amino acids. Trimming stripped 1 base from V and 0 bases from J, with 15 bases between. CDR1 is LGHDT, CDR2 YNNKEL, per germline (reference sequence). CDR3 region: CASSQVPDPIYQETQYF. The DNA for the CDR3 is TGTGCCAGCAGCCAAGTTCCGGACCCAATATACCAAGAGACCCAGTACTTC.

The rearrangement links TRBV3-1 (or the pseudogene TRBV3-2) to TRBJ1-1, with a possible D match to TRBD1 (6 bases). Trimming cost V 7 bases and J 1 base, with 13 bases left between them. Per germline, CDR1 LGHDT and CDR2 YNNKEL (reference sequence). The CDR3 consists of 14 residues. The CDR3 DNA is TGTGCCAGCACCGTAGGACAGACGAACACTGAAGCTTTCTTT. Protein: CASTVGQTNTEAFF.

The chain has TRBV6-1 and TRBJ2-6; D might be TRBD1 or TRBD2, each matching 5 bases. This CDR3 has 17 residues. CDR1 is MNHNS and CDR2 is SASEGT in the germline V gene. V lost 0 bases and J 0 bases, leaving 9 bases between the germline ends. This CDR3 is CASSEAGVYSGANVLTF. CDR3 DNA sequence: TGTGCCAGCAGTGAAGCGGGGGTTTACTCTGGGGCCAACGTCCTGACTTTC.

This CDR3 reads CSVEDPGGNTEAFF. As DNA, the CDR3 is TGCAGCGTTGAAGATCCAGGGGGGAACACTGAAGCTTTCTTT. V usage is TRBV29-1 and J usage is TRBJ1-1, with 7 bases identical to TRBD1. The CDR3 extends over 14 amino acids. In germline, CDR1 is SQVTM, CDR2 ANQGSEA. V was clipped by 0 bases and J by 1 base; unmatched bases: 2.